The 28 T cell receptor beta chains given below trace back to one sample, sequenced in a study of shared clonotypes between healthy human individuals. TCRdb's table, derived via immunoSEQ multiplex PCR, lists solely in-frame clones and lacks some. Of roughly 1,000,000 clones in the sample, 78% were seen once. Sequenced material: memory CD4+ T cells from PBMCs. Sample subset: CD45RA-negative fraction. These receptor sequences come from a man between 18 and 35 years old in good health. Some clones in this sample may be carry-over from other donors' samples.

The chain couples TRBV28 to TRBJ1-1, with TRBD1 matching over 7 bases. CDR3 length: 15 residues. V trimming: 3 bases; J trimming: 2 bases; junction bases outside the gene matches: 6. Germline-derived CDR1 and CDR2 are MDHEN and SYDVKM. The CDR3 reads CASSFHGTVNTEAFF. The CDR3 DNA reads as TGTGCCAGCAGTTTCCACGGGACAGTTAACACTGAAGCTTTCTTT.

This clone has a count of ten or more. The chain uses TRBV2 and TRBJ2-2; TRBD2 matches 13 bases. J lost 8 bases, V lost 7 bases, and 4 bases had no gene match. CDR3 size: 14 residues. CDR1 is SNHLY and CDR2 is FYNNEI in the germline V gene. The CDR3 bases are TGTGCCAGCACGGGACTAGCGGGATTGGGGGAGCTGTTTTTT. As protein: CASTGLAGLGELFF.

This chain connects TRBV11-2 to TRBJ2-5; possibly TRBD2 for D (6 bases). V was shortened by 1 base and J by 7 bases, with 16 bases between the two germline ends. The CDR3 has 15 residues. From germline, CDR1 is SGHAT and CDR2 FQNNGV. The CDR3 region is CASSLGDWPLGTQYF. CDR3 coding DNA: TGTGCCAGCAGCTTAGGGGACTGGCCCCTCGGGACCCAGTACTTC.

The V gene is TRBV7-2, the J gene TRBJ2-4; 7 nucleotides align to TRBD1. V was clipped by 3 bases and J by 6 bases; unmatched bases: 5. The CDR3 covers 14 residues. Germline V gene lookup returns CDR1 SGHTA and CDR2 FQGNSA. The CDR3, as DNA: TGTGCCAGCAGCTTGGGACAGAGCGGAAACATTCAGTACTTC. Protein product: CASSLGQSGNIQYF.

V gene TRBV29-1 combines with J gene TRBJ1-4; D possibly corresponds to TRBD1 (5 bases). Trimming shortened V by 3 bases and J by 5 bases, and 10 bases separated the two germline ends. CDR1 SQVTM and CDR2 ANQGSEA come from the germline V gene. The CDR3 extends over 13 amino acids. The CDR3 is CSVEDNRNEKLFF. CDR3 coding DNA: TGCAGCGTTGAGGACAACCGAAATGAAAAACTGTTTTTT.

Ten or more counts support this clone. The chain is built from TRBV6-5 and TRBJ2-5; 8 bases line up with TRBD1. The CDR3 contains 15 residues. With V trimmed by 6 bases and J by 4 bases, 10 bases remained unmatched. The V gene's germline CDR1 is MNHEY and CDR2 SVGAGI. This CDR3 is CASRLKQGGVETQYF. CDR3 nucleotide sequence: TGTGCCAGCAGGCTTAAACAGGGGGGTGTAGAGACCCAGTACTTC.

The J gene is TRBJ1-1, the V gene TRBV6-5; perhaps TRBD1 as D (5 bases). The CDR3 consists of 13 residues. Germline CDR1 reads MNHEY; CDR2 reads SVGAGI. Trimming stripped 4 bases from V and 4 bases from J, with 10 bases between. The CDR3 here is CASSLGVATEAFF. CDR3 nucleotide sequence: TGTGCCAGCAGTTTGGGGGTGGCCACTGAAGCTTTCTTT.

The chain couples TRBV18 to TRBJ2-7, with 11 positions matching TRBD2. J gave up 7 bases and V 4 bases, and 9 bases lay outside the gene matches. Germline values: CDR1 KGHSH, CDR2 LQKENI. The CDR3 is 15 amino acids. CDR3 nucleotides: TGTGCCAGCTCACGGGGGACTAGCGGAACGTCGGAGCAGTACTTC. Its protein product is CASSRGTSGTSEQYF.

V gene TRBV27 combines with J gene TRBJ2-7, with 10 nucleotides matching TRBD1. Looked up from germline, CDR1 is MNHEY and CDR2 is SMNVEV (reference sequence). This CDR3 comprises 18 residues. V was clipped by 6 bases and J by 6 bases; unmatched bases: 20. The CDR3, as DNA: TGTGCCAGCAGGCCACGGGACAGGGGCATCCCCGGAGATGGCGAGCAGTACTTC. Translating gives CASRPRDRGIPGDGEQYF.

The chain employs TRBV15 and TRBJ2-3; D might be TRBD2 (6 bases). The CDR3 has 16 amino acids. Per germline, CDR1 LNHNV and CDR2 YYDKDF (reference sequence). V lost 2 bases, J lost 4 bases, and 16 bases lay in between. The CDR3 sequence: CATSRKSGRLADTQYF. The DNA for the CDR3 is TGTGCCACCAGCAGAAAGTCAGGGAGGTTAGCAGATACGCAGTATTTT. Full variable domain (missing parts from reference TRBV15 and TRBJ2-3): DAMVIQNPRYQVTQFGKPVTLSCSQTLNHNVMYWYQQKSSQAPKLLFHYYDKDFNNEADTPDNFQSRRPNTSFCFLDIRSPGLGDTAMYLCATSRKSGRLADTQYFGPGTRLTVL.

The chain has TRBV7-9 and TRBJ2-7; TRBD2 might be the D (7 bases). Per germline, CDR1 SEHNR and CDR2 FQNEAQ (reference sequence). Trimming took 1 base from V and 2 from J, leaving 9 bases between them. The CDR3 has 14 residues. As DNA, the CDR3 is TGTGCCAGCAGCTTAGGGGGGGGCCCCTACGAGCAGTACTTC. Translation: CASSLGGGPYEQYF. Filled out from reference TRBV7-9 and TRBJ2-7, the complete variable domain reads DTGVSQNPRHKITKRGQNVTFRCDPISEHNRLYWYRQTLGQGPEFLTYFQNEAQLEKSRLLSDRFSAERPKGSFSTLEIQRTEQGDSAMYLCASSLGGGPYEQYFGPGTRLTVT.

The sample holds a few counts of this clone. This same CDR3 is encoded by further DNA sequences in the sample. The rearrangement uses TRBV5-1 and TRBJ2-1; a possible D gene is TRBD1 (6 bases). The germline CDR1 and CDR2 sequences are SGHRS and YFSETQ. Trimming cost V 1 base and J 0 bases, with 8 bases left between them. The CDR3 extends over 15 amino acids. The CDR3 here is CASSLLDSSYNEQFF. The CDR3 region has the DNA TGCGCCAGCAGCTTGCTGGACAGCTCCTACAATGAGCAGTTCTTC. Full variable domain (remainder filled in from reference TRBV5-1 and TRBJ2-1): KAGVTQTPRYLIKTRGQQVTLSCSPISGHRSVSWYQQTPGQGLQFLFEYFSETQRNKGNFPGRFSGRQFSNSRSEMNVSTLELGDSALYLCASSLLDSSYNEQFFGPGTRLTVL.

The chain employs TRBV7-2 and TRBJ2-1; D is unclear. Trimming pared 1 base from V and 5 bases from J, leaving 12 bases between. The CDR3 is 15 residues long. The V gene's germline CDR1 is SGHTA and CDR2 FQGNSA. The CDR3 DNA reads as TGTGCCAGCAGCTTAGAGCTTGGCAGGAACAATGAGCAGTTCTTC. Protein sequence: CASSLELGRNNEQFF. Looking up the rest from reference TRBV7-2 and TRBJ2-1 gives the full variable domain: GAGVSQSPSNKVTEKGKDVELRCDPISGHTALYWYRQSLGQGLEFLIYFQGNSAPDKSGLPSDRFSAERTGGSVSTLTIQRTQQEDSAVYLCASSLELGRNNEQFFGPGTRLTVL.

The chain joins TRBV6-1 to TRBJ2-7, with D possibly TRBD2 on 5 matching bases. The CDR3 runs to 18 residues. The germline gives CDR1 MNHNS, CDR2 SASEGT. V gave up 0 bases and J gave up 5 bases, with 23 bases separating them. The CDR3 here is CASSEAPYYGLRVDEQYF. CDR3 DNA sequence: TGTGCCAGCAGTGAAGCCCCATACTACGGACTGAGGGTGGACGAGCAGTACTTC.

The chain uses TRBV10-1 and TRBJ1-3; D unresolved. The germline gives CDR1 WNHNN, CDR2 SYGVQD (reference sequence). V dropped 4 bases and J dropped 0 bases, with 1 base sitting between them. CDR3 length: 12 amino acids. The CDR3 nucleotides are TGCGCCAGCAGTGGCTCTGGAAACACCATATATTTT. It translates to CASSGSGNTIYF.

This clone turned up a few times. The genes are TRBV6-5 and TRBJ2-7; D unclear. The CDR3 contains 11 residues. Trimming shortened V by 6 bases and J by 3 bases, and 6 bases separated the two germline ends. Germline CDR1 MNHEY, CDR2 SVGAGI. CDR3 protein: CASRGHYEQYF. DNA of the CDR3: TGTGCCAGCAGGGGTCACTACGAGCAGTACTTC.

The rearrangement joins TRBV7-6 to TRBJ2-5; 7 bases agree with TRBD1. The germline gives CDR1 SGHVS, CDR2 FNYEAQ. There are 14 residues in the CDR3. V dropped 4 bases and J dropped 3; count of bases not matched to a gene: 5. The CDR3, as DNA: TGTGCCAGCAGCTCCAACACAGGGGAAGAGACCCAGTACTTC. Its protein is CASSSNTGEETQYF. The full variable domain, in which reference TRBV7-6 and TRBJ2-5 provide the parts outside the CDR3, is GAGVSQSPRYKVTKRGQDVALRCDPISGHVSLYWYRQALGQGPEFLTYFNYEAQQDKSGLPNDRFSAERPEGSISTLTIQRTEQRDSAMYRCASSSNTGEETQYFGPGTRLLVL.

The chain recombines TRBV7-9 with TRBJ2-1; D possibly corresponds to TRBD2 (6 bases). Germline CDR1 is SEHNR and CDR2 is FQNEAQ (reference sequence). V lost 6 bases, J lost 6 bases, and 15 bases lay in between. This CDR3 contains 14 residues. CDR3 coding DNA: TGTGCCAGCAGTCGATACGGGACTGGCAATGAGCAGTTCTTC. It is translated as CASSRYGTGNEQFF.

This chain uses TRBV5-1 with TRBJ1-3, with D maybe TRBD1 (6 bases). The CDR3 sequence is 16 residues long. V was trimmed by 4 bases and J by 2 bases, leaving 16 bases between them. CDR1 and CDR2 (germline): SGHRS, YFSETQ. The CDR3 bases are TGCGCCAGCAGCGTGGACACAGGGTCCCCTGGAAACACCATATATTTT. Translation gives CASSVDTGSPGNTIYF.

V and J are TRBV6-6 and TRBJ2-7; D uncertain. Germline V lookup: CDR1 MNHNY, CDR2 SVGAGI (reference sequence). V lost 2 bases and J 6 bases, leaving 8 bases between the germline ends. The CDR3 covers 12 residues. CDR3 residues: CASSYGVGEQYF. For the CDR3, the DNA is TGTGCCAGCAGTTACGGGGTGGGCGAGCAGTACTTC.

The CDR3 loop is CASSQEFGREYEQYF. The CDR3 DNA reads TGCGCCAGCAGCCAAGAATTTGGGAGGGAATACGAGCAGTACTTC. The chain combines TRBV4-3 with TRBJ2-7; 7 nucleotides line up with TRBD2. CDR3 length: 15 residues. The germline V gene encodes CDR1 LGHNA and CDR2 YSLEER. With 0 bases clipped from V and 4 bases from J, the junction kept 6 bases outside the gene matches.

The rearrangement uses TRBV2 and TRBJ2-2; D possibly uses TRBD1 or TRBD2 (5 bases each). CDR1 is SNHLY and CDR2 is FYNNEI in the germline V gene. V gave up 7 bases and J gave up 5 bases, with 20 bases separating them. The CDR3 loop spans 16 amino acids. CDR3 in amino acids: CASIRGASSLTGELFF. As DNA, the CDR3 is TGTGCCAGCATCCGAGGGGCTAGCTCCCTAACCGGGGAGCTGTTTTTT.

A remark on this clone: At the DNA level, this CDR3 is encoded by other sequences in the same sample as well. The chain recombines TRBV7-2 with TRBJ2-5, with a weak D call TRBD2 (5 bases). This CDR3 spans 14 amino acids. With 0 bases removed from V and 5 bases from J, the gap between germline ends came to 10 bases. Germline assignment: CDR1 SGHTA and CDR2 FQGNSA. CDR3 protein: CASSLASRRETQYF. CDR3 in DNA: TGTGCCAGCAGCTTAGCTTCCAGGAGGGAGACCCAGTACTTC.

This clone is a singleton in its sample. This chain uses TRBV27 with TRBJ2-5; D might be TRBD1 or TRBD2, each matching 5 bases. Trimming cost V 10 bases and J 5 bases, with 17 bases left between them. Germline CDR1 reads MNHEY; CDR2 reads SMNVEV (reference sequence). This CDR3 has 13 residues. The CDR3 loop reads CATQGPGPETQYF. The CDR3 nucleotides read TGTGCCACCCAGGGACCGGGCCCCGAGACCCAGTACTTC.

This sequence joins TRBV28 and TRBJ2-1; 7 bases map to TRBD2. Germline assignment: CDR1 MDHEN and CDR2 SYDVKM. This CDR3 has 14 residues. V shed 5 bases and J 4 bases; nucleotides not matched to a gene: 5. The CDR3 sequence is CASSPSGEYNEQFF. DNA for the CDR3: TGTGCCAGCAGTCCTAGCGGAGAGTACAATGAGCAGTTCTTC.

The V and J genes are TRBV6-1 and TRBJ2-5, with D tentatively TRBD2 (6 bases). Germline values: CDR1 MNHNS, CDR2 SASEGT. This CDR3 is 17 amino acids long. Trimming pared 4 bases from V and 2 bases from J, leaving 20 bases between. The DNA for the CDR3 is TGTGCCAGCAGTGGATTCGGCGGGACGGGCAGACAAGAGACCCAGTACTTC. Its protein product is CASSGFGGTGRQETQYF.

This rearrangement joins TRBV27 to TRBJ1-1; D gene uncertain. The CDR3 consists of 15 residues. Per the germline V gene, CDR1 is MNHEY and CDR2 is SMNVEV (reference sequence). Deletions cut 0 bases from V and 0 bases from J, with 8 bases between. CDR3 DNA: TGTGCCAGCAGTTTATCAGCCTTCATGAACACTGAAGCTTTCTTT. It translates to CASSLSAFMNTEAFF.

The rearrangement links TRBV28 to TRBJ1-2, with 9 bases fitting TRBD1. Per the germline V gene, CDR1 is MDHEN and CDR2 is SYDVKM. The CDR3 totals 16 residues. V lost 7 bases to trimming and J lost 1 base; unmatched junction nucleotides: 10. The CDR3 bases are TGTGCCAGCACTCCCCCCCCGGGACAGGGTAACTATGGCTACACCTTC. This sequence encodes CASTPPPGQGNYGYTF.